These 13 T cell receptor beta chains came from one sample sequenced in a study of blood T cell repertoires in COVID-19. Libraries were prepared by immunoSEQ multiplex PCR; TCRdb keeps only in-frame clonotypes and omits some of them. The sample holds 490,000 or so clones, approximately 86% seen once. The sample comprised PBMCs or T cells enriched from blood (not recorded which). These receptors came from an older woman who had recovered from COVID-19.

The J gene is TRBJ1-3, the V gene TRBV5-1, with 9 bases matching TRBD1. V dropped 0 bases and J dropped 1; count of bases not matched to a gene: 2. The CDR3 contains 16 residues. The germline V gene encodes CDR1 SGHRS and CDR2 YFSETQ. CDR3 nucleotides: TGCGCCAGCAGCTTGGGGACAGGGGAATCTGGAAACACCATATATTTT. Its translation: CASSLGTGESGNTIYF. The variable domain in full, with the rest retrieved from reference TRBV5-1 and TRBJ1-3, is KAGVTQTPRYLIKTRGQQVTLSCSPISGHRSVSWYQQTPGQGLQFLFEYFSETQRNKGNFPGRFSGRQFSNSRSEMNVSTLELGDSALYLCASSLGTGESGNTIYFGEGSWLTVV.

The rearrangement uses TRBV27 and TRBJ2-7, with 9 bases lining up with TRBD1. CDR3 size: 15 residues. Germline V lookup: CDR1 MNHEY, CDR2 SMNVEV (reference sequence). Trimming took 4 bases from V and 2 from J; bases not matched to a gene: 6. The CDR3 loop is CASSSRTGAPYEQYV. The DNA for the CDR3 is TGTGCCAGCAGTTCGCGGACAGGGGCACCCTACGAGCAGTACGTC.

The chain links TRBV6-1 to TRBJ2-7, with 9 bases that match TRBD2. The CDR3 runs to 17 residues. The J segment lost 0 bases and the V segment lost 3 bases, leaving 9 bases of the junction unmatched. The germline V gene encodes CDR1 MNHNS and CDR2 SASEGT. The CDR3 region is CASSDALSGRSSYEQYV. The DNA of the CDR3 is TGTGCCAGCAGTGATGCCCTTAGCGGGAGAAGCTCCTACGAGCAGTACGTC.

The chain joins TRBV13 to TRBJ1-2; tentative D call: TRBD1 (5 bases). There are 15 residues in the CDR3. V was clipped by 0 bases and J by 6 bases, with 14 bases between them. Germline CDR1 and CDR2: PRHDT and FYEKMQ (reference sequence). The chain's CDR3 is CASSLGPSGSHGYTF. The CDR3, as DNA: TGTGCCAGCAGCTTAGGCCCCTCAGGGTCACATGGCTACACCTTC.

CDR3 protein: CSVGSGGTLSPDTQYF. CDR3 sequence (DNA): TGCAGCGTTGGAAGTGGCGGCACCCTCAGCCCTGATACGCAGTATTTT. The chain joins TRBV29-1 to TRBJ2-3; D not resolved. Trimming pared 4 bases from V and 6 bases from J, leaving 23 bases between. This CDR3 is 16 amino acids long. Germline V gene lookup returns CDR1 SQVTM and CDR2 ANQGSEA.

The chain recombines TRBV6-5 with TRBJ1-4, with D perhaps matching TRBD1 (6 bases). The CDR3 covers 16 residues. Germline V gene sequence: CDR1 MNHEY, CDR2 SVGAGI. V was shortened by 0 bases and J by 8 bases, with 16 bases between the two germline ends. Here the CDR3 DNA reads TGTGCCAGCAGTTACTCGGGGACACGGCAGGAGGAAAAACTGTTTTTT. Its translation: CASSYSGTRQEEKLFF.

The chain is built from TRBV7-9 and TRBJ1-4; D unresolved. CDR3 length: 13 amino acids. The V gene's germline CDR1 is SEHNR and CDR2 FQNEAQ (reference sequence). V was cut by 5 bases and J by 3 bases, with 7 bases left in between. The CDR3 DNA is TGTGCCAGCAGCCCCCAGTCTAATGAAAAACTGTTTTTT. Amino acids: CASSPQSNEKLFF.

The chain has TRBV3-1 (or the pseudogene TRBV3-2) and TRBJ1-1, with 10 bases aligning to TRBD1. V lost 4 bases and J lost 5; bases outside the gene matches: 4. The V gene's germline CDR1 is LGHDT and CDR2 YNNKEL (reference sequence). CDR3 size: 14 residues. CDR3 sequence: CASSPRTGGTEAFF. The CDR3 coding sequence is TGTGCCAGCAGCCCAAGGACAGGGGGAACTGAAGCTTTCTTT.

The chain recombines TRBV29-1 with TRBJ2-3, with D maybe TRBD1 (5 bases). The length of the CDR3 is 16 residues. Trimming left V 2 bases short and J 2 bases short, with 17 bases between. The germline V gene encodes CDR1 SQVTM and CDR2 ANQGSEA. CDR3 bases: TGCAGCGTTGAACCCCTCGCAGGGCCCTACACAGATACGCAGTATTTT. Its protein is CSVEPLAGPYTDTQYF.

This clone was detected once. This chain connects TRBV7-2 to TRBJ1-3; possibly TRBD1 for D (6 bases). The V end was cut by 5 bases, the J end by 4 bases, with 18 bases between. CDR3 length: 16 amino acids. Germline loops: CDR1 SGHTA, CDR2 FQGNSA. This CDR3 reads CASSQNRAFQGNTIYF. The CDR3 DNA sequence: TGTGCCAGCAGCCAAAACAGGGCTTTCCAGGGAAACACCATATATTTT.

This sequence joins TRBV2 and TRBJ2-1; 7 positions agree with TRBD2. The V and J ends lost 5 bases and 6 bases, in that order; junction bases with no gene match: 4. Germline assignment: CDR1 SNHLY and CDR2 FYNNEI. The CDR3 covers 13 residues. In DNA, the CDR3 is TGTGCCAGCAGTCCTCGCGGGGGCAATGAGCAGTTCTTC. Protein sequence: CASSPRGGNEQFF.

The chain has TRBV5-4 and TRBJ1-3, with 7 bases aligning to TRBD1. CDR1 is SGHNT, CDR2 YYREEE, per germline (reference sequence). Trimming at V came to 5 bases and at J to 0 bases, leaving 8 bases not matched to a gene. The CDR3 runs 16 residues. CDR3 sequence: CASSPGTEVSGNTIYF. CDR3 DNA: TGTGCCAGCAGTCCCGGGACAGAGGTCTCTGGAAACACCATATATTTT.

The chain uses TRBV6-5 and TRBJ2-7; maybe TRBD1 (6 bases). V was clipped by 2 bases and J by 3 bases, with 11 bases between them. In germline, CDR1 is MNHEY, CDR2 SVGAGI. This CDR3 has 14 residues. The CDR3 here is CASSYAQGYYEQYF. DNA for the CDR3: TGTGCCAGCAGTTACGCACAGGGATACTACGAGCAGTACTTC.